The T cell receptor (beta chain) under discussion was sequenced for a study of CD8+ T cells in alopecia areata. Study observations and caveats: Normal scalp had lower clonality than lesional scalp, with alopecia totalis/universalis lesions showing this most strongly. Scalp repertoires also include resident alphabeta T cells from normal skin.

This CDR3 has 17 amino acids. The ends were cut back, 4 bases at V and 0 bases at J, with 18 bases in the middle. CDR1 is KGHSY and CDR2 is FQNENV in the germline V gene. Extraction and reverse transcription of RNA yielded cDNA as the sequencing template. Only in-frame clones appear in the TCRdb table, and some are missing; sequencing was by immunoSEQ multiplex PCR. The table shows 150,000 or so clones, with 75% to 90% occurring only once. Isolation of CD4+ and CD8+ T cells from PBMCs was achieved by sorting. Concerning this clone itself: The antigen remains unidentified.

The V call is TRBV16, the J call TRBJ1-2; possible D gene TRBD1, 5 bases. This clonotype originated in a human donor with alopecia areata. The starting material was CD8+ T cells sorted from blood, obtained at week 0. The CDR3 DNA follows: TGTGCCAGCAGCCCCACGTCAGGGCCCGAAGCTAACTATGGCTACACCTTC. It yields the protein CASSPTSGPEANYGYTF.